The source of this T cell receptor (beta chain) is a study of regulatory T cells in long-lasting Graves disease. Both iRepertoire HTBI primers and Arm-PCR of CDR3 regions were used to build the TCR beta libraries. TCRdb analysed the multiplex PCR reads with MiXCR anew, one entry per CDR3 protein. The data hold about 530,000 distinct CDR3 sequences, with around 15% observed a single time. Time point noted: newly diagnosed GD, antithyroid drugs for less than 3 months. PBMC-extracted RNA yielded the TCR library. The sample holds a few counts of this clonotype. CDR3 size: 15 residues. From germline, CDR1 is LNHDA and CDR2 SQIVND (reference sequence). The V end was cut by 6 bases, the J end by 0 bases, with 14 bases between. This sample also appeared in a second study, on T cells in Graves' hyperthyroidism and ophthalmopathy.

The chain carries TRBV19 and TRBJ1-1; D call uncertain. Sequenced material: peripheral blood mononuclear cells (PBMCs), taken at new diagnosis, from a patient treated with antithyroid drugs. This sequence was found in a woman aged 35 to 60 with Graves disease. Here the CDR3 reads CASSPSGGVNTEAFF. The CDR3 coding sequence is TGTGCCAGTAGCCCGAGCGGAGGAGTGAACACTGAAGCTTTCTTT.